This T cell receptor (beta chain) was profiled in a study of control samples from healthy donors and cancer patients. Trimming pared 3 bases from V and 4 bases from J, leaving 15 bases between. Per the germline V gene, CDR1 is DFQATT and CDR2 is SNEGSKA (reference sequence). The CDR3 spans 14 residues. A few counts support this clone. Generated by immunoSEQ multiplex PCR, the TCRdb table keeps only in-frame clones and is missing some. The sample includes about 160,000 clones, roughly 94% of them seen just once. The sequenced sample consisted of PBMCs. The gene calls are TRBV20-1 and TRBJ2-5, with D possibly being TRBD2 (7 bases). This sequence originates from a man in his fifties or sixties with colorectal cancer. DNA for the CDR3: TGCAGTGCTAGTCCCCGGGGGGCAAGAGAGACCCAGTACTTC. Residues: CSASPRGARETQYF.